What follows are 29 T cell receptor beta chains derived from one specimen sequenced in a study of cytomegalovirus exposure and HLA in healthy donors (TCRdb year 2017). Libraries were prepared through the immunoSEQ multiplex PCR assay. For the multiplex PCR, a mixture combining 60 forward primers for TCR Vbeta segments and 13 reverse primers for TCR Jbeta segments was used. TCRdb stores this immuneACCESS table with in-frame sequences only. Part of the clones is absent; in the studies checked, under half of the shortfall reflects unresolved V genes, and no reason is known for the rest. Here the sample has 150,000 to 200,000 clones; over 65% occur a single time. About 7% of the sample is in the top ten clones. The source material was PBMCs. The source is a man between 40 and 49 years old in good health and CMV-seropositive.

The genes are TRBV6-1 and TRBJ1-1; 7 bases agree with TRBD1. Germline V gene sequence: CDR1 MNHNS, CDR2 SASEGT. The CDR3 has 15 amino acids. Trimming took 6 bases from V and 1 from J; bases not matched to a gene: 8. The CDR3 is CASRRTGVKNTEAFF. The CDR3 coding sequence is TGTGCCAGCAGGCGGACAGGTGTGAAGAACACTGAAGCTTTCTTT.

Remarks on this clone: Other DNA sequences of this sample code for an identical CDR3. The chain employs TRBV7-2 and TRBJ1-6, with D unclear. The V gene lost 1 base and the J gene lost 3 bases, with 4 bases spanning the gap. CDR1 SGHTA and CDR2 FQGNSA come from the germline V gene. The CDR3 runs to 14 residues. DNA of the CDR3: TGTGCCAGCAGCTTAGGAGGCTATAATTCACCCCTCCACTTT. Residues: CASSLGGYNSPLHF.

The V and J genes are TRBV5-6 and TRBJ2-3, with a tentative D call TRBD2 (7 bases). Germline V gene data show CDR1 as SGHDT and CDR2 as YYEEEE. V lost 0 bases, J lost 6 bases, and 14 bases lay in between. The CDR3 loop spans 15 amino acids. The DNA of the CDR3 is TGTGCCAGCAGCTTGGGGGGGGGCACTCGGGATACGCAGTATTTT. The encoded protein is CASSLGGGTRDTQYF.

This clone came up once. This chain connects TRBV9 to TRBJ2-1, with 7 bases that match TRBD1. V was clipped by 0 bases and J by 8 bases; unmatched bases: 20. The CDR3 runs 19 residues. In germline, CDR1 is SGDLS, CDR2 YYNGEE. The CDR3 protein is CASSVATSTDRSFQDEQFF. The CDR3 nucleotides read TGTGCCAGCAGCGTAGCTACTTCGACGGACAGGTCATTCCAGGATGAGCAGTTCTTC.

J is TRBJ1-2 and V is TRBV4-2; weak D call: TRBD1 (5 bases). This CDR3 region has 16 residues. Germline CDR1 LGHNA, CDR2 YNFKEQ. V was cut by 0 bases and J by 3 bases, with 14 bases left in between. Here the CDR3 DNA reads TGTGCCAGCAGCCAAGAAATAAGGGGTAGTGACTATGGCTACACCTTC. It yields the protein CASSQEIRGSDYGYTF.

The gene calls are TRBV7-9 and TRBJ1-6; 10 nucleotides match TRBD1. The CDR3 has 18 amino acids. Germline CDR1 SEHNR, CDR2 FQNEAQ (reference sequence). The V segment lost 1 base and the J segment 6 bases; nucleotides outside the gene matches: 9. The CDR3 reads CASSLEVGTGVFNSPLHF. CDR3 in DNA: TGTGCCAGCAGCTTAGAGGTCGGGACAGGGGTGTTTAATTCACCCCTCCACTTT.

The genes are TRBV30 and TRBJ2-7; D ambiguous. V was trimmed by 2 bases and J by 4 bases, leaving 9 bases between them. The length of the CDR3 is 12 residues. Germline assignment: CDR1 GTSNPN and CDR2 SVGIG (reference sequence). CDR3 in DNA: TGTGCCTGGAGTCCAACATCGTACGAGCAGTACTTC. It translates to CAWSPTSYEQYF.

The V call is TRBV4-1, the J call TRBJ1-3, with TRBD1 as a possible D gene (5 bases). CDR3 length equals 15 residues. CDR1 is MGHRA, CDR2 YSYEKL, per germline. Trimming cost V 6 bases and J 1 base, with 13 bases left between them. CDR3 sequence: CASSPGPQSGNTIYF. The CDR3 nucleotides are TGCGCCAGCAGTCCAGGGCCACAATCTGGAAACACCATATATTTT.

The V and J genes are TRBV6-5 and TRBJ2-7; TRBD2 aligns across 10 bases. Trimming cost V 6 bases and J 2 bases; bases outside gene matches: 7. This CDR3 has 15 residues. The V gene's germline CDR1 is MNHEY and CDR2 SVGAGI. For the CDR3, the DNA is TGTGCCAGCAGCCTATCTAGCGGGGGAACCTACGAGCAGTACTTC. This gives the protein CASSLSSGGTYEQYF.

This chain connects TRBV10-3 to TRBJ1-1, with 7 bases aligning to TRBD1. Looked up from germline, CDR1 is ENHRY and CDR2 is SYGVKD. After removal of 3 bases from V and 5 bases from J, the junction contained 9 bases not matched to a gene. The CDR3 loop spans 15 amino acids. CDR3 DNA: TGTGCCATCAGTGAACCAAGGGGGCGAGGTACTGAAGCTTTCTTT. This sequence encodes CAISEPRGRGTEAFF.

The chain is built from TRBV7-9 and TRBJ2-7, with 8 positions matching TRBD1. After removal of 5 bases from V and 4 bases from J, the junction contained 7 bases not matched to a gene. The CDR3 loop spans 14 amino acids. Germline assignment: CDR1 SEHNR and CDR2 FQNEAQ (reference sequence). For the CDR3, the DNA is TGTGCCAGCAGCCCCGACAGGGGTTCTTACGAGCAGTACTTC. Encoded protein: CASSPDRGSYEQYF.

The chain joins TRBV5-6 to TRBJ2-3; 7 bases agree with TRBD2. Per germline, CDR1 SGHDT and CDR2 YYEEEE. The V and J ends lost 0 bases and 5 bases, in that order; junction bases with no gene match: 9. The CDR3 covers 16 residues. The CDR3 region has the DNA TGTGCCAGCAGCTTGGAGCGGGGTCCACGGGGAGATACGCAGTATTTT. Its protein is CASSLERGPRGDTQYF.

The rearrangement joins TRBV7-4 to TRBJ2-7; D may be TRBD2 (5 bases). This CDR3 is 13 amino acids long. The V end lost 5 bases, the J end lost 4 bases, and 12 bases lay between the germline ends. The V gene's germline CDR1 is SGHVT and CDR2 SQSDAQ. In nucleotides, the CDR3 is TGTGCCAGCAGCCGACGGACTGTATACGAGCAGTACTTC. It yields the protein CASSRRTVYEQYF. The full variable domain, with the rest looked up from reference TRBV7-4 and TRBJ2-7, is GAGVSQSPRYKVAKRGRDVALRCDSISGHVTLYWYRQTLGQGSEVLTYSQSDAQRDKSGRPSGRFSAERPERSVSTLKIQRTEQGDSAVYLCASSRRTVYEQYFGPGTRLTVT.

V gene TRBV5-6 combines with J gene TRBJ2-3, with 8 bases matching TRBD1. The V segment lost 4 bases and the J segment 3 bases; nucleotides outside the gene matches: 7. The CDR3 is made up of 15 amino acids. The germline gives CDR1 SGHDT, CDR2 YYEEEE. CDR3: CASSPGQGVTDTQYF. The CDR3 coding sequence is TGTGCCAGCAGCCCTGGACAGGGTGTAACAGATACGCAGTATTTT.

The V and J genes are TRBV27 and TRBJ1-1; unclear D gene. Germline V gives CDR1 MNHEY, CDR2 SMNVEV (reference sequence). The CDR3 contains 14 residues. V was trimmed by 6 bases and J by 0 bases, leaving 11 bases between them. Here the CDR3 DNA reads TGTGCCAGCAGGCGGGATCTGATGAACACTGAAGCTTTCTTT. Protein sequence: CASRRDLMNTEAFF.

This chain links TRBV5-1 with TRBJ1-3, with D maybe TRBD1 (5 bases). The germline V gene encodes CDR1 SGHRS and CDR2 YFSETQ. The V gene lost 3 bases and the J gene lost 4 bases, with 14 bases spanning the gap. This CDR3 is built from 15 residues. CDR3 bases: TGCGCCAGCAGCTCCCAAGGGGTGCGAGGAAACACCATATATTTT. As protein: CASSSQGVRGNTIYF.

The sample holds a few counts of this clone. The J gene is TRBJ2-5, the V gene TRBV2, with 14 nucleotides matching TRBD2. CDR1 and CDR2 (germline): SNHLY, FYNNEI. The CDR3 is 15 residues long. The junction had 5 bases not matched to a gene; V was cut back by 6 bases and J by 5 bases. DNA of the CDR3: TGTGCCAGCAGGGGACTAGCGGGGGTGGGTGAGACCCAGTACTTC. Amino acid sequence: CASRGLAGVGETQYF.

The genes are TRBV5-1 and TRBJ2-2; 10 positions agree with TRBD1. CDR1 and CDR2 (germline): SGHRS, YFSETQ. Germline trimming cut 7 bases from V and 4 bases from J; bases unmatched to any gene: 4. The CDR3 contains 14 residues. The CDR3: CASRGTGVTGELFF. Here the CDR3 DNA reads TGCGCCAGCCGAGGGACAGGGGTCACCGGGGAGCTGTTTTTT.

This rearrangement joins TRBV6-5 to TRBJ2-7, with D tentatively TRBD1 (7 bases). The CDR3 contains 15 residues. Germline V lookup: CDR1 MNHEY, CDR2 SVGAGI. V was cut by 6 bases and J by 0 bases, with 15 bases left in between. In nucleotides, the CDR3 is TGTGCCAGCAGGATAGCAGGGGGGTCCTCCTACGAGCAGTACTTC. Translation: CASRIAGGSSYEQYF.

V usage is TRBV27 and J usage is TRBJ1-4; maybe TRBD1 (6 bases). The CDR3 consists of 14 residues. CDR1 and CDR2 from the germline V gene are MNHEY and SMNVEV (reference sequence). V was pared by 5 bases and J by 4 bases, with 11 bases between. The chain's CDR3 is CASSLDRNNEKLFF. CDR3 bases: TGTGCCAGCAGTCTGGACAGAAATAATGAAAAACTGTTTTTT.

This clone was observed a handful of times. The chain employs TRBV6-6 and TRBJ1-1, with a tentative D call TRBD1 (5 bases). Germline lookup yields CDR1 MNHNY and CDR2 SVGAGI (reference sequence). There are 13 residues in the CDR3. The germline V and J ends were trimmed by 6 bases and 5 bases, with 13 bases remaining between them. CDR3 coding DNA: TGTGCCAGCAGCGTGACCAGGGTTACTGAAGCTTTCTTT. Translation: CASSVTRVTEAFF.

The rearrangement links TRBV9 to TRBJ2-2, with 9 bases matching TRBD1. J lost 4 bases, V lost 0 bases, and 4 bases had no gene match. Germline V gene data show CDR1 as SGDLS and CDR2 as YYNGEE. This CDR3 has 16 amino acids. This CDR3 reads CASSVGGTGLTGELFF. The CDR3 DNA sequence: TGTGCCAGCAGCGTAGGCGGGACAGGGCTCACCGGGGAGCTGTTTTTT.

The chain is built from TRBV5-6 and TRBJ2-7; TRBD1 might be the D (6 bases). The CDR3 has 16 amino acids. From germline, CDR1 is SGHDT and CDR2 YYEEEE. V lost 2 bases and J lost 2, with 17 bases in between. The CDR3 DNA reads TGTGCCAGCAGCTTATCCGGGTTGGGACAAACCTACGAGCAGTACTTC. It yields the protein CASSLSGLGQTYEQYF. The whole variable domain, remainder taken from reference TRBV5-6 and TRBJ2-7, is DAGVTQSPTHLIKTRGQQVTLRCSPKSGHDTVSWYQQALGQGPQFIFQYYEEEERQRGNFPDRFSGHQFPNYSSELNVNALLLGDSALYLCASSLSGLGQTYEQYFGPGTRLTVT.

The chain couples TRBV18 to TRBJ2-2; 7 bases map to TRBD2. Germline V CDR1 and CDR2: KGHSH, LQKENI. The CDR3 has 16 amino acids. The ends lost 0 bases at V and 3 bases at J; junction bases unmatched: 4. Here the CDR3 reads CASSPPERDDTGELFF. The CDR3 coding sequence is TGTGCCAGCTCACCACCGGAGCGGGACGACACCGGGGAGCTGTTTTTT.

This chain joins TRBV7-2 and TRBJ2-5, with 10 bases matching TRBD1. Germline loops: CDR1 SGHTA, CDR2 FQGNSA. Unmatched junction bases numbered 7, after V lost 5 bases and J lost 7 bases. This CDR3 contains 14 residues. DNA for the CDR3: TGTGCCAGCAGCCCGAGACAGGGGGCGGCGACCCAGTACTTC. Its protein product is CASSPRQGAATQYF.

The V gene is TRBV11-2, the J gene TRBJ1-3, with D perhaps matching TRBD1 (5 bases). Germline V gene data show CDR1 as SGHAT and CDR2 as FQNNGV. This CDR3 region has 18 residues. The V end lost 1 base, the J end lost 1 base, and 17 bases lay between the germline ends. The CDR3 DNA sequence: TGTGCCAGCAGCTTAGTTCCTGAGTCCAGGGCGTCTGGAAACACCATATATTTT. Protein sequence: CASSLVPESRASGNTIYF.

The chain is built from TRBV7-6 and TRBJ2-7; TRBD1 matches 7 bases. V was clipped by 4 bases and J by 0 bases; unmatched bases: 9. Looked up from germline, CDR1 is SGHVS and CDR2 is FNYEAQ. The CDR3 is made up of 16 amino acids. The CDR3 protein is CASSSWLDRNSYEQYF. In DNA form, the CDR3 reads TGTGCCAGCAGCTCATGGCTGGACAGGAACTCCTACGAGCAGTACTTC.

This clone was seen a single time. The chain combines TRBV9 with TRBJ2-3, with 10 bases identical to TRBD2. V shed 3 bases and J 2 bases; nucleotides not matched to a gene: 3. Germline V lookup: CDR1 SGDLS, CDR2 YYNGEE. This CDR3 comprises 15 residues. In DNA, the CDR3 is TGTGCCAGCAGCGCTAGCGGGAGACTCACAGATACGCAGTATTTT. Translating it yields CASSASGRLTDTQYF.

CDR3 sequence reads: CASSSQEGHEQYF. DNA for the CDR3: TGTGCCAGCAGCTCCCAGGAGGGGCACGAGCAGTACTTC. This rearrangement joins TRBV9 to TRBJ2-7, with TRBD2 as a possible D gene (6 bases). CDR3 size: 13 residues. CDR1 is SGDLS and CDR2 is YYNGEE in the germline V gene. V gave up 4 bases and J gave up 5 bases, with 13 bases separating them.